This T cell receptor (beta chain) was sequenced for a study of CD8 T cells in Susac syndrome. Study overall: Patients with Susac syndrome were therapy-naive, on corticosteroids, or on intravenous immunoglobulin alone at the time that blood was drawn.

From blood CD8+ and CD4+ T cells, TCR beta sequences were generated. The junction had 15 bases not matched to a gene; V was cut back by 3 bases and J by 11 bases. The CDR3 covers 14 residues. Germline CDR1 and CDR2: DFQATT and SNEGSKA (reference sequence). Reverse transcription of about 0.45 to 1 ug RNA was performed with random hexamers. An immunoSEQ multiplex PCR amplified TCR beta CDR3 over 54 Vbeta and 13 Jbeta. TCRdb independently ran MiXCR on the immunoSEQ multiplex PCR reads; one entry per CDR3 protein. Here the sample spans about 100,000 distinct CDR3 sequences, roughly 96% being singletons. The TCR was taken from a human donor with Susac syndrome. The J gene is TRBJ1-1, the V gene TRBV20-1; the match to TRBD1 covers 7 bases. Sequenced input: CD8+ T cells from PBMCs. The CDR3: CSARRGGDAIEAFF. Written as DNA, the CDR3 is TGCAGTGCTAGGAGAGGGGGCGATGCGATTGAGGCTTTCTTT.